These T cell receptor beta chains were read from a single sample in a study of post-analysis software for immune sequencing data. TCRdb re-called the PCR reads with MiXCR, one entry per CDR3 protein. The sample has hundreds of thousands of distinct CDR3 sequences; 25% to 30% are singletons. The sequencing sample was made of blood. These receptors came from a girl between 5 and 17 years old with multiple sclerosis. Both conserved end residues are part of each CDR3. A D gene is named only where the DNA matches it firmly. Clone size appears in some rows only: once, few, many, or a class for an expanded clone.

size | D | J | V | CDR3 | DNA
few | TRBD1 | TRBJ1-5 | TRBV6-5 | CASSRQGRHGNQPQHF | TGTGCCAGCAGCCGACAGGGGCGTCACGGCAATCAGCCCCAGCATTTT
few | NA | TRBJ1-5 | TRBV6-6 | CASSYSSQAINQPQHF | TGTGCCAGCAGTTACTCGTCCCAGGCAATCAATCAGCCCCAGCATTTT
NA | NA | TRBJ1-1 | TRBV11-2 | CASSLDLGQGLRPGTEAFF | TGTGCCAGCAGCTTAGATTTAGGGCAGGGTCTACGGCCTGGCACTGAAGCTTTCTTT
few | NA | TRBJ1-5 | TRBV5-8 | CASSLFTLNQPQHF | TGTGCCAGCAGCTTGTTTACGCTAAATCAGCCCCAGCATTTT
NA | NA | TRBJ1-1 | TRBV4-1 | CASSQAAADTEAFF | TGCGCCAGCAGCCAAGCGGCCGCGGACACTGAAGCTTTCTTT
NA | NA | TRBJ2-7 | TRBV4-3 | CASSQDLRVGYEQYF | TGCGCCAGCAGCCAAGATCTGAGGGTAGGCTACGAGCAGTACTTC
few | TRBD1 | TRBJ2-5 | TRBV5-4 | CASSSRDRGLETQYF | TGTGCCAGCAGCTCCCGGGACAGGGGGCTAGAGACCCAGTACTTC
NA | NA | TRBJ1-2 | TRBV29-1 | CTSSKGAGANYGYTF | TGCACCTCATCCAAGGGTGCGGGAGCTAACTATGGCTACACCTTC
few | NA | TRBJ2-7 | TRBV29-1 | CSVEGGGGSEQYF | TGCAGCGTTGAAGGGGGCGGCGGGTCCGAGCAGTACTTC
NA | TRBD1 | TRBJ1-1 | TRBV28 | CASPARGDTEAFF | TGTGCCAGCCCTGCCAGGGGGGATACTGAAGCTTTCTTT
NA | NA | TRBJ2-7 | TRBV11-1 | CASSWGGEIYEQYF | TGTGCCAGCAGCTGGGGCGGGGAAATCTACGAGCAGTACTTC
NA | TRBD1 | TRBJ2-5 | TRBV6-2/TRBV6-3 | CASRLGQATKTQYF | TGTGCCAGCAGGTTGGGACAGGCGACGAAGACCCAGTACTTC
NA | NA | TRBJ1-1 | TRBV7-9 | CASSPSTRNTEAFF | TGTGCCAGCAGCCCCTCTACAAGGAACACTGAAGCTTTCTTT
NA | TRBD2 | TRBJ2-2 | TRBV20-1 | CSARGGANTGELFF | TGCAGTGCTAGGGGGGGGGCGAACACCGGGGAGCTGTTTTTT
NA | NA | TRBJ1-2 | TRBV7-8 | CASTDSGLYGYTF | TGTGCCAGCACCGACTCGGGGCTCTATGGCTACACCTTC
many | TRBD1 | TRBJ2-1 | TRBV6-5 | CASQGQTYNEQFF | TGTGCCAGCCAGGGACAGACATACAATGAGCAGTTCTTC
NA | TRBD2 | TRBJ2-7 | TRBV20-1 | CSGEGLAGKSSYEQYF | TGCAGTGGAGAGGGACTAGCGGGAAAGAGCTCCTACGAGCAGTACTTC
NA | NA | TRBJ2-3 | TRBV3-1 | CASSFETVTGTDTQYF | TGTGCCAGCAGCTTTGAGACAGTAACGGGCACAGATACGCAGTATTTT
NA | NA | TRBJ2-6 | TRBV4-1 | CASSQEGPRSGANVLTF | TGCGCCAGCAGCCAAGAAGGTCCCCGCTCTGGGGCCAACGTCCTGACTTTC
few | NA | TRBJ2-5 | TRBV20-1 | CSATNYPSVVAVQETQYF | TGCAGTGCTACAAATTACCCCTCTGTGGTAGCGGTACAAGAGACCCAGTACTTC
many | NA | TRBJ1-2 | TRBV6-4 | CASSDGGIDGYTF | TGTGCCAGCAGTGATGGGGGTATAGATGGCTACACCTTC
few | TRBD2 | TRBJ2-1 | TRBV5-1 | CASSSFTSGRRNEQFF | TGCGCCAGCAGCTCGTTCACTAGCGGGCGACGCAATGAGCAGTTCTTC
few | TRBD1 | TRBJ2-5 | TRBV7-9 | CASSSTGRGETQYF | TGTGCCAGCAGCTCGACAGGGCGCGGGGAGACCCAGTACTTC
NA | TRBD1 | TRBJ1-2 | TRBV27 | CASGNRGRDYGYTF | TGTGCCAGCGGGAACAGGGGAAGGGACTATGGCTACACCTTC
few | NA | TRBJ2-1 | TRBV5-1 | CASSFPRGGVSEQFF | TGCGCCAGCAGCTTCCCCAGGGGGGGAGTCAGTGAGCAGTTCTTC
few | NA | TRBJ2-1 | TRBV5-5 | CASSLGASVGRNEQFF | TGTGCCAGCAGCTTGGGGGCTAGTGTTGGGAGAAATGAGCAGTTCTTC
few | NA | TRBJ2-7 | TRBV18 | CASSPPGRVHEQYF | TGTGCCAGCTCACCACCGGGCAGGGTCCACGAGCAGTACTTC
few | NA | TRBJ2-7 | TRBV7-8 | CASSTGTPWGGQYF | TGTGCCAGCAGCACTGGGACTCCCTGGGGAGGGCAGTACTTC
NA | NA | TRBJ2-7 | TRBV7-8 | CASSPNTANEQYF | TGTGCCAGCAGCCCAAACACGGCGAACGAGCAGTACTTC
NA | TRBD1 | TRBJ1-1 | TRBV20-1 | CSARTGTGDTEAFF | TGCAGTGCTCGCACCGGGACAGGCGACACTGAAGCTTTCTTT
NA | NA | TRBJ2-1 | TRBV20-1 | CSASKRDNEQFF | TGCAGTGCTAGTAAACGGGACAATGAGCAGTTCTTC
NA | NA | TRBJ2-2 | TRBV12-3/TRBV12-4 | CASSLGILPDTGELFF | TGTGCCAGCAGTTTAGGTATTCTTCCGGACACCGGGGAGCTGTTTTTT
few | TRBD1 | TRBJ1-2 | TRBV29-1 | CSVGGDSAYGYTF | TGCAGCGTAGGAGGGGACAGCGCTTATGGCTACACCTTC
NA | NA | TRBJ1-2 | TRBV7-2 | CASSPVVDQGHGYTF | TGTGCCAGCAGCCCAGTCGTGGATCAGGGCCATGGCTACACCTTC
few | NA | TRBJ2-3 | TRBV7-2 | CASSLVVRDTQYF | TGTGCCAGCAGCTTAGTCGTTCGCGATACGCAGTATTTT
few | TRBD1 | TRBJ1-2 | TRBV7-2 | CASSFTGGAGYGYTF | TGTGCCAGCAGCTTCACAGGGGGCGCTGGTTATGGCTACACCTTC
many | TRBD1 | TRBJ2-5 | TRBV28 | CASSLDRVVETQYF | TGTGCCAGCAGTTTAGACAGGGTGGTCGAGACCCAGTACTTC
few | NA | TRBJ2-4 | TRBV7-2 | CASSQGSEALSQYF | TGTGCCAGCAGCCAGGGTTCGGAGGCTCTCAGTCAGTACTTC
few | NA | TRBJ1-1 | TRBV29-1 | CSADWGNTEAFF | TGCAGCGCCGATTGGGGGAACACTGAAGCTTTCTTT
many | NA | TRBJ2-5 | TRBV5-5 | CASSLAGAEETQYF | TGTGCCAGCAGCTTGGCGGGGGCTGAAGAGACCCAGTACTTC
NA | NA | TRBJ2-3 | TRBV7-9 | CACSFGLASDTQYF | TGTGCCTGCAGCTTCGGTCTAGCTTCAGATACGCAGTATTTT
once | TRBD1 | TRBJ2-5 | TRBV28 | CASSDGTEQEWTQYF | TGTGCCAGCAGCGATGGGACAGAACAAGAGTGGACCCAGTACTTC
many | TRBD1 | TRBJ2-1 | TRBV25-1 | CASSGRQGEQFF | TGTGCCAGCAGTGGACGACAGGGAGAGCAGTTCTTC
many | TRBD2 | TRBJ2-7 | TRBV7-2 | CASSLVRLAAYEQYF | TGTGCCAGCAGCTTAGTACGACTAGCGGCATACGAGCAGTACTTC
NA | NA | TRBJ1-2 | TRBV20-1 | CSANRRTYGYTF | TGCAGTGCTAACAGACGCACTTATGGCTACACCTTC